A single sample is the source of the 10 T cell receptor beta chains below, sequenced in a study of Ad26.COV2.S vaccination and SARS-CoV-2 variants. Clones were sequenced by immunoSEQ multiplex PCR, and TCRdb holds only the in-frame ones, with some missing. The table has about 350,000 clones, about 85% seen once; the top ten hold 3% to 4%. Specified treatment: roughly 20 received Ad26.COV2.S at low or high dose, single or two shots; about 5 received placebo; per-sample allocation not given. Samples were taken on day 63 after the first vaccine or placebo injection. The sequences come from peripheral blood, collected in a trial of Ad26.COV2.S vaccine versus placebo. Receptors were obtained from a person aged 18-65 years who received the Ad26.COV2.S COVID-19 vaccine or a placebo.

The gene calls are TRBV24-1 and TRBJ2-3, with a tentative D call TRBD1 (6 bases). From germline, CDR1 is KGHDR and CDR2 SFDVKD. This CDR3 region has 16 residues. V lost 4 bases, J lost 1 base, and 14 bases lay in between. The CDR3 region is CATSEPIQGGTDTQYF. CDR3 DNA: TGTGCCACCAGTGAACCCATACAGGGTGGCACAGATACGCAGTATTTT.

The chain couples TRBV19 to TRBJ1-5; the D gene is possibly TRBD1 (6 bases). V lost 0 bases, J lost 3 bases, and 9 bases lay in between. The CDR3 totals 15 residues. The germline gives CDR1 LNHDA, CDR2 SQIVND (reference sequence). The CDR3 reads CASSIEDSFNQPQHF. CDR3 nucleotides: TGTGCCAGTAGTATAGAGGACAGTTTCAATCAGCCCCAGCATTTT.

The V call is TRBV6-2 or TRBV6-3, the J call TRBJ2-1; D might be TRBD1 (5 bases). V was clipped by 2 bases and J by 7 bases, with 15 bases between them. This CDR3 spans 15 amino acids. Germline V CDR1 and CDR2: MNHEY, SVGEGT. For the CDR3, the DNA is TGTGCCAGCAGTTACAAGGGGCGAAAATGGAATGAGCAGTTCTTC. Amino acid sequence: CASSYKGRKWNEQFF.

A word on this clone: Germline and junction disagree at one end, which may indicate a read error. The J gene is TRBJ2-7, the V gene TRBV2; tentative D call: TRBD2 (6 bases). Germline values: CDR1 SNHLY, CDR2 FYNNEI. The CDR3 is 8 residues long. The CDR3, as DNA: TGTGCCATCCGGGAGCTAATATTC. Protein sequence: CAIRELIF.

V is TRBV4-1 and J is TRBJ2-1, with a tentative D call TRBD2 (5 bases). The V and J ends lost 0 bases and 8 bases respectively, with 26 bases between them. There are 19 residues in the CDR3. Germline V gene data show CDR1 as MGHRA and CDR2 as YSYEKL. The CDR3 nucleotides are TGCGCCAGCAGCCAAGAAGGACTTCGGGCGGTCTCCAGGTGGGATGAGCAGTTCTTC. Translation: CASSQEGLRAVSRWDEQFF.

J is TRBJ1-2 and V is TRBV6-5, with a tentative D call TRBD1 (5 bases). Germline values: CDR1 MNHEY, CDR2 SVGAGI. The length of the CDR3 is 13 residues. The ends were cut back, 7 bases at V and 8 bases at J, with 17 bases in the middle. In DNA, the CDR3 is TGTGCCAGCAACCCACTCCAGGGCGGGGGCTACACCTTC. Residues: CASNPLQGGGYTF.

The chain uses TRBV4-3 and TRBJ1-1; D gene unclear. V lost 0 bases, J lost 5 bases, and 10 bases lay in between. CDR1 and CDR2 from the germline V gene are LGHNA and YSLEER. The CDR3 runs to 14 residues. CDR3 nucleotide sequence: TGCGCCAGCAGCCAAGATCGGAGGGAAACTGAAGCTTTCTTT. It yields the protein CASSQDRRETEAFF.

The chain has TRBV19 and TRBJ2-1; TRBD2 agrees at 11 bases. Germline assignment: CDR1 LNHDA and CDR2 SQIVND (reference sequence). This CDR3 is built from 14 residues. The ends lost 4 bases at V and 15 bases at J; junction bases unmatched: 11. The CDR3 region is CASSTNSGGAAGFF. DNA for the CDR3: TGTGCCAGTAGTACCAATAGCGGGGGGGCGGCCGGGTTCTTC.

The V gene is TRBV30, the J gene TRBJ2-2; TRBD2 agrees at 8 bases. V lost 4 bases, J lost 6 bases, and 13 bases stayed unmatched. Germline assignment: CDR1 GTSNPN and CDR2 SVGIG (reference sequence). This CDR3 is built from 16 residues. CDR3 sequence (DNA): TGTGCCTGGATGGGGCTGAGCGGGAGCGTTGCCGGGGAGCTGTTTTTT. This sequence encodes CAWMGLSGSVAGELFF.

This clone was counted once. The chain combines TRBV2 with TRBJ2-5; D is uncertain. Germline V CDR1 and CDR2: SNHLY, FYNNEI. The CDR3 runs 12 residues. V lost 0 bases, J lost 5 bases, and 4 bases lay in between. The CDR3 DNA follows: TGTGCCAGCAGTGAAGCGCCTGAGACCCAGTACTTC. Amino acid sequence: CASSEAPETQYF.